The present T cell receptor beta chain was sequenced within a study of OX40 agonist ivuxolimab in advanced cancers. Whole-study results and caveats: Expanded clones were, on average, more numerous in CD8+ T cells than in CD4+. Some nonresponders also had low normalized T-cell clonal expansion. Relatively little clonal expansion, among the lowest observed, appeared in partial responders at 0.1-3.0 mg/kg.

Autoimmune disease history or systemic immunosuppression disqualified patients. This CDR3 has 15 amino acids. CDR1 and CDR2 (germline): SGHTA, FQGNSA. The V end lost 5 bases, the J end lost 1 base, and 14 bases lay between the germline ends. The table came from immunoSEQ multiplex PCR; TCRdb's copy has only in-frame clones and leaves some out. The sample contains roughly 40,000 clones, around 82% of which appear only once. Of note for this clone: Its antigen is not known.

The TCR comes from an adult with an advanced solid tumor such as melanoma, head and neck, liver or kidney cancer. The source was CD4+ or CD8+ T cells sorted from blood, collected in a trial of the OX40 agonist ivuxolimab. The chain recombines TRBV7-2 with TRBJ1-1; no firm D call. The CDR3 DNA reads TGTGCCAGCAGCCTAGGCGGAACCCAGAACACTGAAGCTTTCTTT. This sequence encodes CASSLGGTQNTEAFF.